A selection of T cell receptor beta chains follows, all from one sample in a study of T cells in Graves' hyperthyroidism and ophthalmopathy. TCRdb called the multiplex PCR reads again in MiXCR, with one record for every CDR3 protein. The table has around 600,000 distinct CDR3 sequences, less than 20% seen once. Sequenced: blood. Receptors were obtained from a young woman with Graves' hyperthyroidism. The CDR3 runs from the conserved cysteine through the conserved F or W. Fields, in order: clone size, D gene, V gene, J gene, CDR3 protein, CDR3 DNA. D genes are given only for firm matches. The size entry is marked missing in some rows and otherwise reads once, few, many or a size class.

.	.	TRBV7-9	TRBJ2-5	CANTPGVSKRETQYF	TGTGCCAACACCCCTGGGGTCTCAAAGCGGGAGACCCAGTACTTC
.	.	TRBV19	TRBJ2-7	CASSIAGVSYEQYF	TGTGCCAGTAGTATAGCGGGAGTCTCCTACGAGCAGTACTTC
.	.	TRBV6-2/TRBV6-3	TRBJ1-6	CASSHGTTNNSPLHF	TGTGCCAGCAGTCACGGGACGACTAATAATTCACCCCTCCACTTT
many	.	TRBV7-3	TRBJ2-1	CASSLIRQSKNNEQFF	TGTGCCAGCAGCTTAATAAGACAGAGTAAGAACAATGAGCAGTTCTTC
many	TRBD1	TRBV12-3/TRBV12-4	TRBJ1-1	CASSLEGAPNTEAFF	TGTGCCAGCAGTTTAGAGGGGGCCCCCAACACTGAAGCTTTCTTT
many	.	TRBV6-1	TRBJ2-7	CASSTPEGEQYF	TGTGCCAGCAGTACCCCAGAGGGGGAGCAGTACTTC
.	.	TRBV11-1	TRBJ2-7	CASSRTASGHSNEQYF	TGTGCCAGCAGCCGAACCGCCTCGGGACATTCTAACGAGCAGTACTTC
few	.	TRBV20-1	TRBJ2-3	CSARKTDTQYF	TGCAGTGCGCGAAAGACAGATACGCAGTATTTT
.	.	TRBV7-2	TRBJ2-1	CASREGLANSYNEQFF	TGTGCCAGCAGGGAGGGACTGGCGAACTCCTACAATGAGCAGTTCTTC
.	.	TRBV6-1	TRBJ2-3	CASRMLDASTDTQYF	TGTGCCAGCCGTATGTTGGATGCTAGCACAGATACGCAGTATTTT
many	.	TRBV18	TRBJ2-2	CASSALAGTNTGELFF	TGTGCCAGCTCAGCACTAGCCGGGACCAACACCGGGGAGCTGTTTTTT
many	.	TRBV24-1	TRBJ2-3	CATGAPGGSTDTQYF	TGTGCCACCGGGGCCCCAGGTGGGAGCACAGATACGCAGTATTTT
few	.	TRBV9	TRBJ1-6	CASSVYGEDNSPLHF	TGTGCCAGCAGCGTATATGGGGAGGATAATTCACCCCTCCACTTT
.	TRBD1	TRBV12-3/TRBV12-4	TRBJ1-5	CASNVGQGGLKPQHF	TGTGCCAGCAACGTCGGACAGGGTGGGTTGAAGCCCCAGCATTTT
few	.	TRBV28	TRBJ1-5	CASRAEQARSNQPQHF	TGTGCCAGCAGGGCCGAACAGGCCCGTAGCAATCAGCCCCAGCATTTT
many	.	TRBV7-9	TRBJ2-7	CASSLGTSSYEQYF	TGTGCCAGCAGCTTAGGCACGAGCTCCTACGAGCAGTACTTC
many	.	TRBV7-9	TRBJ1-1	CASSLHTEAFF	TGTGCCAGCAGCTTACACACTGAAGCTTTCTTT
many	.	TRBV20-1	TRBJ2-1	CSASPLDWSSYNEQFF	TGCAGTGCTAGTCCCCTGGACTGGAGCTCCTACAATGAGCAGTTCTTC
few	TRBD2	TRBV14	TRBJ2-1	CASSQGLASGSSYNEQFF	TGTGCCAGCAGCCAAGGTCTGGCTAGCGGGAGCTCCTACAATGAGCAGTTCTTC
.	TRBD1	TRBV28	TRBJ2-3	CASRFTDRGADTQYF	TGTGCCAGCCGATTTACTGACAGGGGTGCAGATACGCAGTATTTT
.	TRBD2	TRBV30	TRBJ2-7	CAWSGAGSLSYEQYF	TGTGCCTGGAGTGGAGCGGGATCCCTCTCCTACGAGCAGTACTTC
few	.	TRBV12-5	TRBJ1-5	CASGLGDQPQHF	TGTGCTAGTGGTTTGGGAGACCAGCCCCAGCATTTT
few	TRBD2	TRBV28	TRBJ2-5	CASSPSGRETQYF	TGTGCCAGCAGTCCCAGCGGGAGGGAGACCCAGTACTTC